Below are 17 T cell receptor beta chains sequenced from a single sample in a study of T cell repertoires in cytomegalovirus infection. No antigen is known for these receptors. MiXCR, applied by TCRdb to the reads, yields one record per CDR3 protein. Of 100,000 to 150,000 distinct CDR3 sequences listed, approximately 24% are singletons. Sequenced input: PBMCs, sequenced either directly or after in vitro stimulation (not recorded which). The origin of the receptors is a human donor in good health (CMV status not recorded). Some clones in this sample may be carry-over from other donors' samples.

The chain employs TRBV20-1 and TRBJ2-5, with 8 bases identical to TRBD2. This CDR3 has 12 residues. V trimming: 3 bases; J trimming: 5 bases; junction bases outside the gene matches: 2. Germline-derived CDR1 and CDR2 are DFQATT and SNEGSKA (reference sequence). CDR3 bases: TGCAGTGCTAGCCCGGGGGGGGAGACCCAGTACTTC. Protein: CSASPGGETQYF.

This sequence joins TRBV7-3 and TRBJ2-1; TRBD1 or TRBD2 may be the D gene (5 bases each). V was trimmed by 6 bases and J by 2 bases, leaving 14 bases between them. CDR1 is SGHTA, CDR2 FQGTGA, per germline. CDR3 size: 15 residues. The CDR3 loop reads CASRGDLSPYNEQFF. The CDR3 DNA reads as TGTGCCAGCAGGGGGGACCTTTCCCCCTACAATGAGCAGTTCTTC.

The chain joins TRBV30 to TRBJ2-1; possible D gene TRBD2, 6 bases. Per the germline V gene, CDR1 is GTSNPN and CDR2 is SVGIG (reference sequence). This CDR3 comprises 11 residues. V was cut by 0 bases and J by 16 bases, with 13 bases left in between. In DNA form, the CDR3 reads TGTGCCTGGAGTGTGGCGGGACGCAGCTTCTTC. Protein product: CAWSVAGRSFF.

Only a few counts were recorded for this clonotype. The genes are TRBV7-2 and TRBJ2-2; D gene unclear. This CDR3 contains 14 residues. Per germline, CDR1 SGHTA and CDR2 FQGNSA. V was cut by 0 bases and J by 6 bases, with 8 bases left in between. The CDR3 DNA reads TGTGCCAGCAGCTTAGCCCTAACAGCCGGGGAGCTGTTTTTT. This codes for CASSLALTAGELFF.

The chain uses TRBV4-1 and TRBJ2-5; the match to TRBD1 covers 9 bases. CDR3 size: 15 residues. CDR1 MGHRA and CDR2 YSYEKL come from the germline V gene. With 3 bases clipped from V and 6 bases from J, the junction kept 8 bases outside the gene matches. This CDR3 is CASSQLGTGLKTQYF. CDR3 bases: TGCGCCAGCAGCCAGCTCGGGACAGGGCTAAAGACCCAGTACTTC.

This clonotype was seen ten or more times. This rearrangement joins TRBV4-2 to TRBJ1-2, with D possibly being TRBD1 (6 bases). The germline V gene encodes CDR1 LGHNA and CDR2 YNFKEQ. V was pared by 0 bases and J by 6 bases, with 17 bases between. The CDR3 spans 16 residues. The CDR3 protein is CASSQDPQGTGDGYTF. In DNA, the CDR3 is TGTGCCAGCAGCCAAGACCCTCAGGGGACTGGGGATGGCTACACCTTC.

The V gene is TRBV6-1, the J gene TRBJ2-1; TRBD2 aligns across 16 bases. Germline lookup yields CDR1 MNHNS and CDR2 SASEGT. The CDR3 loop spans 16 amino acids. V was clipped by 5 bases and J by 7 bases; unmatched bases: 5. The CDR3 region is CASSRGLAGGRNEQFF. CDR3 coding DNA: TGTGCCAGCAGTCGGGGACTAGCGGGAGGGCGGAATGAGCAGTTCTTC.

Ten or more counts support this clonotype. V usage is TRBV7-6 and J usage is TRBJ2-1; 8 bases agree with TRBD1. CDR3 size: 18 residues. V dropped 7 bases and J dropped 4; count of bases not matched to a gene: 18. The germline V gene encodes CDR1 SGHVS and CDR2 FNYEAQ. As DNA, the CDR3 is TGTGCCAGCACCAAAGGTGATTATGGACAGGGCTTATACAATGAGCAGTTCTTC. Protein sequence: CASTKGDYGQGLYNEQFF.

Only a few counts were recorded for this clonotype. This sequence joins TRBV18 and TRBJ2-3; D might be TRBD1 (6 bases). The length of the CDR3 is 17 residues. Germline V gene data show CDR1 as KGHSH and CDR2 as LQKENI. V gave up 3 bases and J gave up 3 bases, with 19 bases separating them. This chain's CDR3 is CASSPLDRDRLTDTQYF. CDR3 DNA: TGTGCCAGCTCACCGCTGGACAGAGACAGGTTGACAGATACGCAGTATTTT.

The rearrangement uses TRBV28 and TRBJ2-1; 9 bases agree with TRBD2. CDR1 MDHEN and CDR2 SYDVKM come from the germline V gene. The CDR3 contains 20 residues. V was pared by 4 bases and J by 0 bases, with 16 bases of the junction left unmatched. The CDR3 DNA reads TGTGCCAGCAGTTCCGATTTTGGCGGGAGGGCCTTAAGCTCCTACAATGAGCAGTTCTTC. The encoded protein is CASSSDFGGRALSSYNEQFF.

The CDR3: CASSLGLAGENIQYF. In nucleotides, the CDR3 is TGCGCCAGCAGCCTGGGACTAGCGGGAGAAAACATTCAGTACTTC. The J gene is TRBJ2-4, the V gene TRBV5-1; 14 nucleotides align to TRBD2. This CDR3 has 15 amino acids. Germline CDR1 SGHRS, CDR2 YFSETQ. V was clipped by 4 bases and J by 5 bases; unmatched bases: 2.

This clonotype appeared many times. V and J are TRBV7-2 and TRBJ2-7; 8 positions match TRBD1. The CDR3 length is 14 residues. The V gene end was trimmed by 5 bases and the J gene end by 7 bases; junction bases not matched to a gene: 10. Germline V CDR1 and CDR2: SGHTA, FQGNSA. The DNA of the CDR3 is TGTGCCAGCAGCGAGGGGACAGGTCACCGGGAGCAGTACGTC. This encodes CASSEGTGHREQYV.

This clonotype is labeled as medium-sized. This chain links TRBV4-1 with TRBJ2-7; no firm D call. The V gene's germline CDR1 is MGHRA and CDR2 YSYEKL. The CDR3 is 15 amino acids. Between the trimmed V and J ends, which lost 3 bases and 1 base, there was a span of 13 bases. CDR3 sequence reads: CASSHHLTTSYEQYF. As DNA, the CDR3 is TGCGCCAGCAGCCACCACCTAACCACATCCTACGAGCAGTACTTC.

By share, this clonotype ranks as medium-sized. The chain has TRBV6-1 and TRBJ1-1; 7 nucleotides agree with TRBD1. This CDR3 has 14 residues. V was clipped by 5 bases and J by 3 bases; unmatched bases: 6. CDR1 is MNHNS, CDR2 SASEGT, per germline. CDR3 sequence: CASSRQGGYTEAFF. The CDR3 DNA is TGTGCCAGCAGTCGACAGGGAGGGTACACTGAAGCTTTCTTT.

J is TRBJ2-3 and V is TRBV19; no reliable D call. The CDR3 length is 13 residues. Trimming removed 8 bases at V and 2 bases at J, with 11 bases between. Germline CDR1 LNHDA, CDR2 SQIVND (reference sequence). CDR3 loop: CASSTGFTDTQYF. In DNA, the CDR3 is TGTGCCAGTTCTACGGGTTTCACAGATACGCAGTATTTT.

There are a few counts of this clonotype. V is TRBV29-1 and J is TRBJ1-1, with TRBD1 matching over 7 bases. Germline CDR1 and CDR2: SQVTM and ANQGSEA. The CDR3 covers 10 residues. J gave up 6 bases and V 6 bases, and 1 base lay outside the gene matches. The CDR3 here is CSVQGPEAFF. The CDR3 DNA reads TGCAGCGTACAGGGGCCTGAAGCTTTCTTT.

The V and J genes are TRBV7-2 and TRBJ2-2; the match to TRBD2 covers 7 bases. With 1 base clipped from V and 4 bases from J, the junction kept 6 bases outside the gene matches. Germline CDR1 reads SGHTA; CDR2 reads FQGNSA. This CDR3 has 16 residues. CDR3 in amino acids: CASSLGAGVPTGELFF. CDR3 coding DNA: TGTGCCAGCAGCTTAGGTGCGGGAGTTCCCACCGGGGAGCTGTTTTTT.